What follows is one T cell receptor (beta chain) and its context. Authors' methods: Using reference gene primer amplification, nucleated cell counts were estimated. The repertoire was sequenced with immunoSEQ multiplex PCR; TCRdb's copy has only in-frame clones and lacks some. D and trimming come from the DNA, and the V and J calls and clone size come from that table. The table includes about 370,000 clones, around 92% detected once. This entry is derived from a study of blood T cell repertoires in COVID-19. V lost 4 bases and J lost 2; bases outside the gene matches: 7. Germline V gene data show CDR1 as SNHLY and CDR2 as FYNNEI. The CDR3 length is 16 residues. Recruited during active infection, patients (from Seattle) were subsequently followed longitudinally.

Sequenced material: peripheral blood. The sequence was collected from a woman aged 30 to 39 with COVID-19, enrolled during active disease. The chain joins TRBV2 to TRBJ2-3; 9 bases align to TRBD2. The CDR3 DNA reads as TGTGCCAGCAGTGGGCAGCTAGCGGGGAACACAGATACGCAGTATTTT. Its protein is CASSGQLAGNTDTQYF.